This T cell receptor (beta chain) was captured in a study of shared clonotypes between healthy human individuals. Each donor was a Caucasian adult residing in Nashville, Tennessee. The protocol was immunoSEQ multiplex PCR, while the TCRdb copy is restricted to in-frame clones and leaves out a portion. The sample holds about 560,000 clones, roughly four fifths seen once. Germline assignment: CDR1 SGDLS and CDR2 YYNGEE. Trimming removed 0 bases at V and 3 bases at J, with 10 bases between. This CDR3 contains 14 residues. This TCR was recovered from a woman in her thirties or forties in good health. Some clones in this sample may be carry-over from other donors' samples. Sequencing input: PBMCs. The chain recombines TRBV9 with TRBJ2-7; D is unresolved. This CDR3 is CASSVDGSLYEQYF. CDR3 nucleotide sequence: TGTGCCAGCAGCGTAGATGGTAGTCTCTACGAGCAGTACTTC.